The clone carrying this T cell receptor beta chain has a handful of counts. Antigen: not known. These data originate in a study of CD8 T cells in ankylosing spondylitis. Quantitative molecular-barcoded 5'-RACE generated the TCR beta libraries. MiXCR, run by TCRdb on the 5' RACE reads, gives a single entry per CDR3 protein. Here the sample spans 700,000 to 1,000,000 distinct CDR3 sequences, approximately 10% being singletons. V was cut by 3 bases and J by 3 bases, with 18 bases left in between. Per the germline V gene, CDR1 is DFQATT and CDR2 is SNEGSKA (reference sequence). The CDR3 is made up of 17 amino acids. General study results and limits: A motif of under ten highly homologous TCR beta variants was seen as apparently characteristic of ankylosing spondylitis blood. Earlier authors reported some of these motif variants in reactive arthritis synovial fluid and blood. Disease-linked clones had a CD8+ phenotype and relatively low frequency in peripheral blood. Enrichment of disease-linked clones was reportedly significant in matched ankylosing spondylitis synovial fluid.

The clonotype originates from a male donor with ankylosing spondylitis. Material: blood, either unsorted or a sorted T cell fraction (not recorded which). The J gene is TRBJ1-6, the V gene TRBV20-1; the D gene is possibly TRBD1 (6 bases). This chain's CDR3 is CSASRSGARGYNSPLHF. As DNA, the CDR3 is TGCAGTGCTAGTCGGTCGGGGGCACGAGGCTATAATTCACCCCTCCACTTT.